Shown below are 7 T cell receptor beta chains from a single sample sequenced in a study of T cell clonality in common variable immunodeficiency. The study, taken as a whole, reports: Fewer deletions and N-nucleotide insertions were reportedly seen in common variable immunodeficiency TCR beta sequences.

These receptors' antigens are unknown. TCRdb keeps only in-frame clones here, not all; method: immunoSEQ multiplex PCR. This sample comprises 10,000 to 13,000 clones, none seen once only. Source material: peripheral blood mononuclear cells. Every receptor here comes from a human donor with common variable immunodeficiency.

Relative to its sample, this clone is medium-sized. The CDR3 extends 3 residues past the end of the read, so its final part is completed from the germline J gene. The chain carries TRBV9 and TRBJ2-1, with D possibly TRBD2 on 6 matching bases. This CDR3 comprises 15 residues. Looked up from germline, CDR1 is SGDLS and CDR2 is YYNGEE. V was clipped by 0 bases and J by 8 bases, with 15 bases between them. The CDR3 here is CASSVGGARRYEQFF. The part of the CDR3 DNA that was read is TGTGCCAGCAGCGTAGGCGGGGCCCGCCGGTATGAG.

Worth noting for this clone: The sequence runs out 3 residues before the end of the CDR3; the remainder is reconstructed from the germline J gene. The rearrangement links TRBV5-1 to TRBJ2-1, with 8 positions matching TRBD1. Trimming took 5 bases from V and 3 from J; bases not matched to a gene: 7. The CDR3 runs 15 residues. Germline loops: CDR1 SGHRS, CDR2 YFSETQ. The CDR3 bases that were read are TGCGCCAGCAGGGGCGGGACAGGCAACTACAATGAG. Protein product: CASRGGTGNYNE. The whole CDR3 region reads CASRGGTGNYNEQFF.

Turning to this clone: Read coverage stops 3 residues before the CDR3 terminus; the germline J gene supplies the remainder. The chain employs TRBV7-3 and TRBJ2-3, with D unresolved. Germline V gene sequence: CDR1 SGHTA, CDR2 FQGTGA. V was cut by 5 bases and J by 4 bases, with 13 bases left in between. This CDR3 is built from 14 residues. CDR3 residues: CASSPQSQADTQYF. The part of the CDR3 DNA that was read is TGTGCCAGCAGCCCACAGTCTCAGGCAGATACG.

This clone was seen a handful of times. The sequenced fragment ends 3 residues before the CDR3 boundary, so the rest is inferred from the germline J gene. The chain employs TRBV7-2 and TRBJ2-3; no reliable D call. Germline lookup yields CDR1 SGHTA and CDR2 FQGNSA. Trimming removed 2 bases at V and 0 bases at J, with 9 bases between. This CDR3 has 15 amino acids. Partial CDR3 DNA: TGTGCCAGCAGCTTACGAAGGGCAAGCACAGATACG. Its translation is CASSLRRASTDT. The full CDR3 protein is CASSLRRASTDTQYF.

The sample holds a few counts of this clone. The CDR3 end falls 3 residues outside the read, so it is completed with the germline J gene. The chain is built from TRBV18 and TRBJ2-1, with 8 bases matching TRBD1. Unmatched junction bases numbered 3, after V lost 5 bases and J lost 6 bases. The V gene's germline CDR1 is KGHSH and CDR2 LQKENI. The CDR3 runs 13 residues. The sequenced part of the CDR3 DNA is TGTGCCAGCTCAGCTACAGGGGGCAATGAG. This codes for CASSATGGNE. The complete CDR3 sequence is CASSATGGNEQFF.

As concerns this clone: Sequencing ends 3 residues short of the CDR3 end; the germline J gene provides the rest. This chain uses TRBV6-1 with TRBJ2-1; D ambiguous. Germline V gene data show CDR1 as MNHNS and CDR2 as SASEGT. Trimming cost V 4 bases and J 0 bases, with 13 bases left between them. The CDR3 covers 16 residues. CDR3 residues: CASSANSLGSYNEQFF. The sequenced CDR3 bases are TGTGCCAGCAGTGCGAACAGCCTTGGCTCCTACAATGAG.

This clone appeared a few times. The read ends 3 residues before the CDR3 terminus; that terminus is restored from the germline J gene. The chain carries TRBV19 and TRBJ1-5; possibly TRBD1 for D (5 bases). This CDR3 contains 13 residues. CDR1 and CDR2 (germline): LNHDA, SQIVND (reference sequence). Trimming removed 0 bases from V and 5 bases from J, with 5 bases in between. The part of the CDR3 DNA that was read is TGTGCCAGTAGTATAGACAGGGATCAGCCC. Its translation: CASSIDRDQP. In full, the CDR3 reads CASSIDRDQPQHF.